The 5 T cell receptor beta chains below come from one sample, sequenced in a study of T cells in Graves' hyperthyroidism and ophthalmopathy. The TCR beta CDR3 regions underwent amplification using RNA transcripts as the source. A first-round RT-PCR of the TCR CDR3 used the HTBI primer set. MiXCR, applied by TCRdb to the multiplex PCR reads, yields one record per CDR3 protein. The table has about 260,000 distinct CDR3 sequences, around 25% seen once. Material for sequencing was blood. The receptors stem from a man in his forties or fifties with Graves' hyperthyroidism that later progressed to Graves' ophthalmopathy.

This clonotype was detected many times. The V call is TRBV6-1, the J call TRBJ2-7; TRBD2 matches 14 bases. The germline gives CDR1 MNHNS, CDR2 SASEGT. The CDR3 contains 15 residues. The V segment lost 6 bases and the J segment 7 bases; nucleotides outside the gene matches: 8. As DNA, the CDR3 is TGTGCCAGCAGAGAATCGGGACTAGCGGGAGTGGAGCAGTACTTC. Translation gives CASRESGLAGVEQYF.

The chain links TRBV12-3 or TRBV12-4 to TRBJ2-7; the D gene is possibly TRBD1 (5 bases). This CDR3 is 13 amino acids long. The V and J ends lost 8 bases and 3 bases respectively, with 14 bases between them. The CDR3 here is CASARNQGYEQYF. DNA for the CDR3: TGTGCCAGCGCCCGGAACCAGGGCTACGAGCAGTACTTC.

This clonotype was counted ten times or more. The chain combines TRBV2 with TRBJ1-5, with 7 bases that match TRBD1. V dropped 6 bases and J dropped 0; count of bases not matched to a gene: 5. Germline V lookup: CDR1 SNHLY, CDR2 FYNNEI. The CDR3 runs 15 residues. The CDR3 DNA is TGTGCCAGCAGCGCGGGGGACAGTAGCAATCAGCCCCAGCATTTT. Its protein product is CASSAGDSSNQPQHF.

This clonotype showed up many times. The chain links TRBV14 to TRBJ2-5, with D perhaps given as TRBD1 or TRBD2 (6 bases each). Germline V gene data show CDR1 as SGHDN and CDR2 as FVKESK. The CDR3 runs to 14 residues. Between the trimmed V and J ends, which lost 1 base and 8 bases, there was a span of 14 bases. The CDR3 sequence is CASSQAGAILTQYF. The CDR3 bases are TGTGCCAGCAGCCAAGCGGGGGCCATCCTAACCCAGTACTTC.

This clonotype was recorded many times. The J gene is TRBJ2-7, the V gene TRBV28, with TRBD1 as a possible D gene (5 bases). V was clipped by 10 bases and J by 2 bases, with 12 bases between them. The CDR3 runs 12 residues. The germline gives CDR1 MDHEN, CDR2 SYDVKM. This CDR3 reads CATQGAPYEQYF. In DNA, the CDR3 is TGTGCCACCCAAGGGGCGCCCTACGAGCAGTACTTC.